The sample holds many counts of the clone carrying this T cell receptor (beta chain). The antigen is not known. The data were obtained in a study of T cells in Graves' hyperthyroidism and ophthalmopathy. General study findings and limits: Patients with ophthalmopathy were separated from those with stable hyperthyroidism by a 13 V-J model.

RNA transcripts were the template for amplifying TCR beta CDR3 regions. A first-round RT-PCR of the TCR CDR3 used the HTBI primer set. TCRdb passed the multiplex PCR reads through MiXCR, listing each CDR3 protein once. The repertoire consists of hundreds of thousands of distinct CDR3 sequences, with around 15% occurring once and the leading ten covering about 9.4%. The V gene lost 6 bases and the J gene lost 3 bases, with 12 bases spanning the gap. This CDR3 has 13 residues. Germline V CDR1 and CDR2: SGHTA, FQGNSA. Sequenced input: blood. This clonotype was sampled from a woman in her late teens or twenties with Graves' hyperthyroidism. The chain links TRBV7-2 to TRBJ2-7, with D maybe TRBD1 (5 bases). As DNA, the CDR3 is TGTGCCAGCAGAAGACAGACCGGCTACGAGCAGTACTTC. Translated, it gives CASRRQTGYEQYF.